This T cell receptor (beta chain) came from a study of cytomegalovirus exposure and HLA in healthy donors. Study in general: Earlier sequencing of 150 million to 200 million T cells yielded under 120 million unique TCR beta sequences. Study results and caveats: Among TCR beta chains, those listed as cytomegalovirus-associated numbered more than 150.

The PCR was carried out with 60 Vbeta primers and 13 Jbeta primers. TCRdb's copy holds only in-frame clones and misses some; the assay was immunoSEQ multiplex PCR. Among under 200,000 clones, about 63% were seen once, and the ten largest hold approximately 2.8%. The V gene's germline CDR1 is MNHEY and CDR2 SMNVEV (reference sequence). The CDR3 is 15 amino acids. V was cut by 1 base and J by 5 bases, with 14 bases left in between. On this clone itself: The antigen is undetermined.

This sequence joins TRBV27 and TRBJ2-5; tentative D call: TRBD1 (6 bases). The sequenced material came from PBMCs. The TCR originated in a woman between 35 and 50 years old in good health and CMV-seropositive. The CDR3 nucleotides are TGTGCCAGCAGTTTATATGAAGGGGGTAAGGAGACCCAGTACTTC. Its translation: CASSLYEGGKETQYF.